This is a list of T cell receptor beta chains from one sample in a study of T-cell reconstitution after alpha-beta-depleted transplantation in children. TCRdb called the PCR reads again in MiXCR, with one record for every CDR3 protein. The sample yields over 550,000 distinct CDR3 sequences, over 9.5% seen once. The sample in question was PBMCs from the stem cell graft donor, obtained from the stem cell graft. Every receptor here comes from a human donor who donated a stem cell graft to a child with acute myeloid leukemia. The CDR3 runs from the conserved cysteine through the conserved F or W. Each record gives: D gene, J gene, V gene, CDR3 length, clone size, CDR3 DNA, CDR3 protein. D genes are given only for firm matches. Clone size is given for some rows only: seen once, a few or many times, or a class if the clone is expanded.

d_call: NA
j_call: TRBJ1-1
v_call: TRBV20-1
cdr3_length: 12
clone_size: NA
cdr3_nt: TGCAGTGCTACCAGGGTGAACACTGAAGCTTTCTTT
cdr3_aa: CSATRVNTEAFF

d_call: NA
j_call: TRBJ1-2
v_call: TRBV30
cdr3_length: 13
clone_size: many
cdr3_nt: TGTGCCTGGAGTGTAGGGGGTAATCACGGCTACACCTTC
cdr3_aa: CAWSVGGNHGYTF

d_call: TRBD1
j_call: TRBJ2-5
v_call: TRBV7-2
cdr3_length: 11
clone_size: few
cdr3_nt: TGTGCCAGCAGCTTAGGGGACAGCCAGTACTTC
cdr3_aa: CASSLGDSQYF

d_call: NA
j_call: TRBJ2-1
v_call: TRBV4-3
cdr3_length: 15
clone_size: many
cdr3_nt: TGCGCCAGCAGCCAAATCGGGGAGGCCTACAATGAGCAGTTCTTC
cdr3_aa: CASSQIGEAYNEQFF

d_call: NA
j_call: TRBJ2-1
v_call: TRBV20-1
cdr3_length: 13
clone_size: NA
cdr3_nt: TGCAGTGGGTCTAAGGATCTCTACAATGAGCAGTTCTTC
cdr3_aa: CSGSKDLYNEQFF

d_call: NA
j_call: TRBJ1-2
v_call: TRBV28
cdr3_length: 14
clone_size: NA
cdr3_nt: TGTGCCAGCACCCCGCACAGGGCCCTCTATGGCTACACCTTC
cdr3_aa: CASTPHRALYGYTF

d_call: NA
j_call: TRBJ1-3
v_call: TRBV6-2/TRBV6-3
cdr3_length: 15
clone_size: many
cdr3_nt: TGTGCCAGCAGTTACTCGATGGGGCCAGGAAACACCATATATTTT
cdr3_aa: CASSYSMGPGNTIYF

d_call: NA
j_call: TRBJ1-1
v_call: TRBV28
cdr3_length: 16
clone_size: few
cdr3_nt: TGTGCCAGCAGTCTCTCCCGAGGGGGTGCTGACACTGAAGCTTTCTTT
cdr3_aa: CASSLSRGGADTEAFF

d_call: TRBD1
j_call: TRBJ2-3
v_call: TRBV20-1
cdr3_length: 17
clone_size: few
cdr3_nt: TGCAGTGCTAGATTGGACAGGGGGCGTCGGAGCACAGATACGCAGTATTTT
cdr3_aa: CSARLDRGRRSTDTQYF

d_call: NA
j_call: TRBJ2-7
v_call: TRBV28
cdr3_length: 16
clone_size: NA
cdr3_nt: TGTGCCAGCACTTCGACAGCGGTCCTCGGGTCCTACGAGCAGTACTTC
cdr3_aa: CASTSTAVLGSYEQYF

d_call: TRBD1
j_call: TRBJ2-7
v_call: TRBV20-1
cdr3_length: 14
clone_size: few
cdr3_nt: TGCAGTGCTGTCTTCAGGGGGAGAACTTACGAGCAGTACTTC
cdr3_aa: CSAVFRGRTYEQYF

d_call: TRBD2
j_call: TRBJ2-1
v_call: TRBV24-1
cdr3_length: 15
clone_size: NA
cdr3_nt: TGTGCCACCAGCACAAGCGGGAGTTCCTACAATGAGCAGTTCTTC
cdr3_aa: CATSTSGSSYNEQFF

d_call: TRBD1
j_call: TRBJ2-7
v_call: TRBV29-1
cdr3_length: 14
clone_size: few
cdr3_nt: TGCAGCGTTGTCGGGGGACAGGGAGTCGACGAGCAGTACTTC
cdr3_aa: CSVVGGQGVDEQYF

d_call: NA
j_call: TRBJ2-4
v_call: TRBV5-1
cdr3_length: 14
clone_size: many
cdr3_nt: TGCGCCAGCAGCGGAGAGGGCCTCACGGGCATTCAGTACTTC
cdr3_aa: CASSGEGLTGIQYF

d_call: TRBD1
j_call: TRBJ2-5
v_call: TRBV7-3
cdr3_length: 15
clone_size: NA
cdr3_nt: TGTGCCAGCAGCTCCGCGGGACAGGGTCGAGAGACCCAGTACTTC
cdr3_aa: CASSSAGQGRETQYF

d_call: NA
j_call: TRBJ1-3
v_call: TRBV6-1
cdr3_length: 16
clone_size: few
cdr3_nt: TGTGCCAGCAGTGAACGCCCTCCGAGCTCTGGAAACACCATATATTTT
cdr3_aa: CASSERPPSSGNTIYF

d_call: NA
j_call: TRBJ2-3
v_call: TRBV30
cdr3_length: 14
clone_size: NA
cdr3_nt: TGTGCCTGGAGTGTTGGGGTTAGCACAGATACGCAGTATTTT
cdr3_aa: CAWSVGVSTDTQYF

d_call: NA
j_call: TRBJ1-2
v_call: TRBV29-1
cdr3_length: 8
clone_size: many
cdr3_nt: TGCAGCGTTCCGGGCTACACCTTC
cdr3_aa: CSVPGYTF

d_call: TRBD1
j_call: TRBJ2-3
v_call: TRBV7-3
cdr3_length: 14
clone_size: many
cdr3_nt: TGTGCCAGCAGCTTAAGCAGGGGGCACGATACGCAGTATTTT
cdr3_aa: CASSLSRGHDTQYF

d_call: TRBD2
j_call: TRBJ2-7
v_call: TRBV29-1
cdr3_length: 16
clone_size: many
cdr3_nt: TGCAGCGTTGAATTGGCGACTAGCGGGAGGCCGTCCGAGCAGTACTTC
cdr3_aa: CSVELATSGRPSEQYF

d_call: TRBD1
j_call: TRBJ1-4
v_call: TRBV6-5
cdr3_length: 14
clone_size: many
cdr3_nt: TGTGCCAGCAGTTCGACAGGGGGCCGTGAAAAACTGTTTTTT
cdr3_aa: CASSSTGGREKLFF

d_call: TRBD2
j_call: TRBJ2-7
v_call: TRBV28
cdr3_length: 16
clone_size: NA
cdr3_nt: TGTGCCAGCAGTACCGAATGGACTAGCGGGTCCTCCGAGCAGTACTTC
cdr3_aa: CASSTEWTSGSSEQYF